The 32 T cell receptor beta chains below were found in one sample sequenced in a study of cytomegalovirus exposure and HLA in healthy donors. The method was immunoSEQ multiplex PCR; TCRdb's version includes in-frame clones alone and lacks a portion of them. Here the sample spans about 220,000 clones, about 90% being singletons. Sequencing input: PBMCs. The receptors here all came from a woman between 18 and 29 years old in good health and CMV-seronegative.

This clone was detected only once. The chain uses TRBV29-1 and TRBJ1-2; D is uncertain. The CDR3 loop spans 12 amino acids. Looked up from germline, CDR1 is SQVTM and CDR2 is ANQGSEA. V dropped 0 bases and J dropped 4 bases, with 6 bases sitting between them. This chain's CDR3 is CSVEDRIYGYTF. The CDR3 DNA follows: TGCAGCGTTGAAGACAGAATCTATGGCTACACCTTC.

A remark on this clone: Other DNA sequences within the sample encode an identical CDR3. The chain uses TRBV9 and TRBJ2-2; the D gene is possibly TRBD1 (5 bases). The V gene's germline CDR1 is SGDLS and CDR2 YYNGEE. V lost 0 bases to trimming and J lost 6 bases, with 9 bases between them. The CDR3 is 14 amino acids. The chain's CDR3 is CASSVVAGSGELFF. DNA of the CDR3: TGTGCCAGCAGCGTAGTGGCAGGGTCCGGGGAGCTGTTTTTT.

This chain connects TRBV9 to TRBJ2-7; 8 positions match TRBD2. Germline CDR1 and CDR2: SGDLS and YYNGEE. This CDR3 is built from 15 residues. The trim removed 0 bases at V and 5 bases at J, leaving 7 bases unmatched. In DNA, the CDR3 is TGTGCCAGCAGCGTAGATCCAGCGGGAGTGGACGAGCAGTACTTC. Protein: CASSVDPAGVDEQYF.

The rearrangement links TRBV28 to TRBJ2-5; TRBD1 agrees at 7 bases. Germline V gives CDR1 MDHEN, CDR2 SYDVKM. Trimming took 6 bases from V and 2 from J; bases not matched to a gene: 6. The CDR3 contains 14 residues. DNA for the CDR3: TGTGCCAGCAGACCGACAGGGAGACAAGAGACCCAGTACTTC. Encoded protein: CASRPTGRQETQYF. Looking up the rest from reference TRBV28 and TRBJ2-5 gives the full variable domain: DVKVTQSSRYLVKRTGEKVFLECVQDMDHENMFWYRQDPGLGLRLIYFSYDVKMKEKGDIPEGYSVSREKKERFSLILESASTNQTSMYLCASRPTGRQETQYFGPGTRLLVL.

This chain links TRBV5-1 with TRBJ2-7; unclear D gene. Trimming took off 2 bases at V and 2 bases at J, with 11 bases between the two ends. There are 14 residues in the CDR3. The V gene's germline CDR1 is SGHRS and CDR2 YFSETQ. CDR3 sequence reads: CASSFLGPPYEQYF. CDR3 nucleotide sequence: TGCGCCAGCAGCTTTCTGGGCCCTCCCTACGAGCAGTACTTC. The complete variable domain, with remaining parts taken from reference TRBV5-1 and TRBJ2-7, reads KAGVTQTPRYLIKTRGQQVTLSCSPISGHRSVSWYQQTPGQGLQFLFEYFSETQRNKGNFPGRFSGRQFSNSRSEMNVSTLELGDSALYLCASSFLGPPYEQYFGPGTRLTVT.

The J gene is TRBJ2-1, the V gene TRBV27; 8 nucleotides line up with TRBD2. The CDR3 covers 16 residues. The trim removed 7 bases at V and 5 bases at J, leaving 13 bases unmatched. CDR1 and CDR2 from the germline V gene are MNHEY and SMNVEV (reference sequence). CDR3 nucleotides: TGTGCCAGCAATCGCATAGGGGGACTAGGTAACAATGAGCAGTTCTTC. Amino acids: CASNRIGGLGNNEQFF.

J is TRBJ2-5 and V is TRBV30; D is unresolved. The CDR3 runs 12 residues. Germline V lookup: CDR1 GTSNPN, CDR2 SVGIG (reference sequence). Trimming took 6 bases from V and 1 from J, leaving 9 bases between them. The CDR3 loop reads CACDAVQETQYF. The CDR3 DNA reads TGTGCCTGCGATGCGGTCCAAGAGACCCAGTACTTC.

The V call is TRBV5-4, the J call TRBJ2-1, with D hard to call. CDR1 is SGHNT, CDR2 YYREEE, per germline (reference sequence). This CDR3 spans 15 amino acids. V was trimmed by 0 bases and J by 1 base, leaving 8 bases between them. CDR3 nucleotide sequence: TGTGCCAGCAGCTTGGCCCGGCGGTCCTACAATGAGCAGTTCTTC. Its translation: CASSLARRSYNEQFF.

There are a few counts of this clone. The chain combines TRBV7-9 with TRBJ2-7, with D maybe TRBD1 (5 bases). Germline-derived CDR1 and CDR2 are SEHNR and FQNEAQ (reference sequence). This CDR3 has 14 residues. V was shortened by 5 bases and J by 0 bases, with 11 bases between the two germline ends. Here the CDR3 reads CASSGAEVSYEQYF. CDR3 DNA sequence: TGTGCCAGCAGCGGGGCAGAGGTCTCCTACGAGCAGTACTTC.

This rearrangement joins TRBV27 to TRBJ2-3; 11 nucleotides agree with TRBD2. V lost 2 bases and J lost 4; bases outside the gene matches: 5. Germline CDR1 MNHEY, CDR2 SMNVEV (reference sequence). CDR3 length equals 16 residues. The CDR3 spells CASSLSGGLAADTQYF. The CDR3 DNA follows: TGTGCCAGCAGTTTAAGCGGGGGACTAGCGGCAGATACGCAGTATTTT.

The rearrangement uses TRBV6-5 and TRBJ1-5, with D hard to call. V was trimmed by 0 bases and J by 5 bases, leaving 14 bases between them. This CDR3 is 16 amino acids long. Germline loops: CDR1 MNHEY, CDR2 SVGAGI. DNA for the CDR3: TGTGCCAGCAGTTACTCTGGACCCGGGGAGGATCAGCCCCAGCATTTT. It encodes CASSYSGPGEDQPQHF.

The chain joins TRBV9 to TRBJ2-1; D remains unclear. Germline CDR1 SGDLS, CDR2 YYNGEE. This CDR3 comprises 14 residues. V lost 0 bases and J lost 6, with 10 bases in between. The CDR3 sequence: CASSVEWLPNEQFF. The CDR3 DNA reads TGTGCCAGCAGCGTAGAGTGGCTCCCCAATGAGCAGTTCTTC.

V is TRBV4-1 and J is TRBJ2-3; TRBD1 might be the D (6 bases). CDR3 length: 14 amino acids. Germline V gives CDR1 MGHRA, CDR2 YSYEKL. Trimming removed 4 bases from V and 1 base from J, with 9 bases in between. CDR3: CASSLNRGTDTQYF. CDR3 bases: TGCGCCAGCAGCCTTAACAGGGGCACAGATACGCAGTATTTT.

There are a few counts of this clone. The V and J genes are TRBV7-3 and TRBJ2-1, with D perhaps TRBD1 (5 bases). Germline V CDR1 and CDR2: SGHTA, FQGTGA. The V end was cut by 2 bases, the J end by 6 bases, with 8 bases between. The CDR3 is 13 residues long. CDR3: CASSLGQGNEQFF. The CDR3 DNA reads TGTGCCAGCAGCTTAGGGCAGGGCAATGAGCAGTTCTTC.

The rearrangement joins TRBV28 to TRBJ2-7; 12 bases match TRBD2. V lost 3 bases, J lost 9 bases, and 3 bases stayed unmatched. Germline CDR1 reads MDHEN; CDR2 reads SYDVKM. CDR3 length equals 13 residues. The CDR3, as DNA: TGTGCCAGCAGTTTGACTAGCGGGAGTTGGCAGTACTTC. It specifies CASSLTSGSWQYF.

The J gene is TRBJ1-1, the V gene TRBV10-3; unclear D gene. CDR1 is ENHRY, CDR2 SYGVKD, per germline. The V end lost 2 bases, the J end lost 1 base, and 5 bases lay between the germline ends. The CDR3 length is 13 residues. DNA of the CDR3: TGTGCCATCAGTGAGCACAGGAACACTGAAGCTTTCTTT. Amino acid sequence: CAISEHRNTEAFF.

The chain joins TRBV5-4 to TRBJ2-1; 12 bases agree with TRBD1. Germline values: CDR1 SGHNT, CDR2 YYREEE (reference sequence). The CDR3 length is 18 residues. V dropped 4 bases and J dropped 3; count of bases not matched to a gene: 11. Written as DNA, the CDR3 is TGTGCCAGCAGCCGCCGGGGGACAGGGGGCTTTATCTACAATGAGCAGTTCTTC. It specifies CASSRRGTGGFIYNEQFF.

This clone was counted once. The chain is built from TRBV10-3 and TRBJ2-1, with 14 bases that match TRBD2. Germline CDR1 and CDR2: ENHRY and SYGVKD. This CDR3 region has 19 residues. The V gene end was trimmed by 2 bases and the J gene end by 3 bases; junction bases not matched to a gene: 9. CDR3 amino acids: CAISEPENGLAGGYNEQFF. The CDR3 DNA sequence: TGTGCCATCAGTGAGCCCGAGAACGGACTAGCGGGAGGCTACAATGAGCAGTTCTTC.

This chain connects TRBV27 to TRBJ1-2, with TRBD1 as a possible D gene (5 bases). V shed 5 bases and J shed 8 bases, with 15 bases lying between them. CDR1 is MNHEY, CDR2 SMNVEV, per germline (reference sequence). The CDR3 runs 13 residues. In nucleotides, the CDR3 is TGTGCCAGCAGTATTTCAGGGCTTGGCGGCTACACCTTC. Its protein product is CASSISGLGGYTF.

V usage is TRBV27 and J usage is TRBJ2-1, with 10 bases aligning to TRBD2. The CDR3 has 23 amino acids. In germline, CDR1 is MNHEY, CDR2 SMNVEV (reference sequence). J lost 2 bases, V lost 6 bases, and 28 bases had no gene match. The CDR3 bases are TGTGCCAGCAGCTCCTCTTCCGTGGGACTAGCGCCGCAGGACCCCCTCCCCTACAATGAGCAGTTCTTC. This encodes CASSSSSVGLAPQDPLPYNEQFF.

DNA of the CDR3: TGCGCCAGCACCCAAGGACAGGGGTCAGATACGCAGTATTTT. Its protein is CASTQGQGSDTQYF. This chain links TRBV10-1 with TRBJ2-3; 9 nucleotides line up with TRBD1. Unmatched junction bases numbered 6, after V lost 7 bases and J lost 4 bases. The CDR3 is made up of 14 amino acids. From germline, CDR1 is WNHNN and CDR2 SYGVQD (reference sequence).

The chain links TRBV4-3 to TRBJ1-4; 7 nucleotides line up with TRBD1. CDR3 length: 14 amino acids. Trimming at V came to 4 bases and at J to 7 bases, leaving 6 bases not matched to a gene. Germline V gene sequence: CDR1 LGHNA, CDR2 YSLEER. The CDR3 loop reads CASSPQGLGEKLFF. The CDR3 nucleotides read TGCGCCAGCAGCCCACAGGGGTTAGGTGAAAAACTGTTTTTT.

This chain joins TRBV9 and TRBJ2-2, with 8 positions matching TRBD1. The CDR3 has 11 amino acids. With 8 bases clipped from V and 6 bases from J, the junction kept 0 bases outside the gene matches. Germline V gene sequence: CDR1 SGDLS, CDR2 YYNGEE. For the CDR3, the DNA is TGTGCCAGGGACAGGGCCGGGGAGCTGTTTTTT. Its translation is CARDRAGELFF. Variable domain in full (rest from reference TRBV9 and TRBJ2-2): DSGVTQTPKHLITATGQRVTLRCSPRSGDLSVYWYQQSLDQGLQFLIQYYNGEERAKGNILERFSAQQFPDLHSELNLSSLELGDSALYFCARDRAGELFFGEGSRLTVL.

The V gene is TRBV5-1, the J gene TRBJ1-1; 7 bases match TRBD1. The CDR3 extends over 14 amino acids. With V trimmed by 4 bases and J by 6 bases, 9 bases remained unmatched. The germline V gene has CDR1 SGHRS and CDR2 YFSETQ. In nucleotides, the CDR3 is TGCGCCAGCAGCGATCCGACAGGGTTCCCTGAAGCTTTCTTT. Translated, it gives CASSDPTGFPEAFF.

This clone was recorded once. This chain uses TRBV7-3 with TRBJ2-1, with 8 bases aligning to TRBD2. V was clipped by 5 bases and J by 4 bases; unmatched bases: 4. The CDR3 sequence is 14 residues long. Germline loops: CDR1 SGHTA, CDR2 FQGTGA. The CDR3: CASSQTSEYNEQFF. The CDR3 DNA reads as TGTGCCAGCAGCCAGACTAGCGAGTACAATGAGCAGTTCTTC.

The V gene is TRBV2, the J gene TRBJ2-1; maybe TRBD1 (6 bases). CDR1 and CDR2 from the germline V gene are SNHLY and FYNNEI. This CDR3 is built from 18 residues. V was shortened by 3 bases and J by 7 bases, with 25 bases between the two germline ends. CDR3 region: CASSDGGRGQLAKNEQFF. In nucleotides, the CDR3 is TGTGCCAGCAGTGATGGTGGAAGGGGACAATTAGCGAAAAATGAGCAGTTCTTC.

CDR3 protein: CASSRTYRAEAFF. Written as DNA, the CDR3 is TGTGCCAGCAGCCGGACATATCGGGCTGAAGCTTTCTTT. The gene calls are TRBV5-6 and TRBJ1-1; the D gene is possibly TRBD1 (5 bases). V gave up 4 bases and J gave up 6 bases, with 13 bases separating them. Germline CDR1 SGHDT, CDR2 YYEEEE. CDR3 length: 13 amino acids.

The gene calls are TRBV29-1 and TRBJ2-5; 10 nucleotides line up with TRBD1. The V segment lost 5 bases and the J segment 9 bases; nucleotides outside the gene matches: 21. The CDR3 consists of 17 residues. In germline, CDR1 is SQVTM, CDR2 ANQGSEA. CDR3 region: CSVSRQGARKGIGPQYF. Here the CDR3 DNA reads TGCAGCGTTTCTCGACAGGGGGCGCGTAAGGGGATCGGACCCCAGTACTTC.

The rearrangement uses TRBV15 and TRBJ2-7; D gene unclear. The germline V gene encodes CDR1 LNHNV and CDR2 YYDKDF (reference sequence). Trimming cost V 1 base and J 1 base, with 8 bases left between them. The CDR3 spans 14 residues. This CDR3 reads CATSRVARSYEQYF. The CDR3 coding sequence is TGTGCCACCAGCAGAGTTGCGAGGTCCTACGAGCAGTACTTC.

The chain is built from TRBV28 and TRBJ2-7; no clear D. CDR3 length equals 12 residues. V was trimmed by 7 bases and J by 2 bases, leaving 9 bases between them. Per germline, CDR1 MDHEN and CDR2 SYDVKM. For the CDR3, the DNA is TGTGCCAGCACCACCTATCCCTACGAGCAGTACTTC. This encodes CASTTYPYEQYF.

V gene TRBV28 combines with J gene TRBJ1-3; a weak D match, TRBD1 (6 bases). The germline gives CDR1 MDHEN, CDR2 SYDVKM. CDR3 length: 14 amino acids. Trimming shortened V by 5 bases and J by 0 bases, and 8 bases separated the two germline ends. The CDR3 here is CASSQGSSGNTIYF. CDR3 DNA sequence: TGTGCCAGCAGTCAGGGGAGCTCTGGAAACACCATATATTTT.

This chain joins TRBV6-4 and TRBJ2-1; TRBD2 matches at 9 bases. This CDR3 has 15 residues. V was clipped by 6 bases and J by 5 bases; unmatched bases: 8. Per the germline V gene, CDR1 is MRHNA and CDR2 is SNTAGT. The CDR3 DNA reads as TGTGCCAGCAGCTTAGCGGGAGAAACGAACAATGAGCAGTTCTTC. Translated: CASSLAGETNNEQFF.